This T cell receptor beta chain was obtained from a study of identical twins. Points from the study as a whole: With abundant cord blood beta clonotypes, insertions were fewer; memory repertoires showed no such pattern.

Points on this clonotype: Its specificity is unknown.

V was clipped by 3 bases and J by 5 bases; unmatched bases: 9. CDR1 is DFQATT and CDR2 is SNEGSKA in the germline V gene (reference sequence). The CDR3 sequence is 15 residues long. TCRdb re-derived calls from the 5' RACE reads in MiXCR, one entry per CDR3 protein. Among 420,000 or so distinct CDR3 sequences listed, 18% were seen once. The V and J genes are TRBV20-1 and TRBJ1-1, with 10 positions matching TRBD1. Sequencing input: naive T cells sorted from blood. This receptor was identified in a middle-aged man in good health. The CDR3 sequence: CSARDRGTTRTEAFF. The CDR3 coding sequence is TGCAGTGCTAGGGACAGGGGGACTACGCGGACTGAAGCTTTCTTT.